The TCR beta chain under discussion was sequenced for a study of CD8 T cells in ankylosing spondylitis. General study findings and limits: One TCR beta motif, made up of several highly homologous variants, appeared characteristic of ankylosing spondylitis blood.

V was clipped by 2 bases and J by 7 bases, with 12 bases between them. Germline CDR1 reads SGHDN; CDR2 reads FVKESK. The CDR3 sequence is 14 residues long. TCRdb ran MiXCR on the 5' RACE reads and lists one entry per CDR3 protein. This sample yields hundreds of thousands of distinct CDR3 sequences, of which 10% to 15% are seen a single time; nearly 7% belongs to the top ten. In regard to this clonotype: Antigen specificity is unknown.

Material: blood, either unsorted or a sorted T cell fraction (not recorded which). V is TRBV14 and J is TRBJ1-5, with D tentatively TRBD1 (5 bases). This clonotype was obtained from a male donor with ankylosing spondylitis. The DNA of the CDR3 is TGTGCCAGCAGCCAAAGGAGGGGTAGGCAGCCCCAGCATTTT. Translated: CASSQRRGRQPQHF. Drawing the rest from reference TRBV14 and TRBJ1-5, the complete variable domain is EAGVTQFPSHSVIEKGQTVTLRCDPISGHDNLYWYRRVMGKEIKFLLHFVKESKQDESGMPNNRFLAERTGGTYSTLKVQPAELEDSGVYFCASSQRRGRQPQHFGDGTRLSIL.